Listed here are 16 T cell receptor beta chains from one sample, sequenced in a study of cytomegalovirus exposure and HLA in healthy donors. The PCR was carried out with 60 Vbeta primers and 13 Jbeta primers. The table came from immunoSEQ multiplex PCR; TCRdb's copy has only in-frame clones and leaves some out. Among under 120,000 clones listed, over 65% were seen once. Sample: PBMCs. The origin of the receptors is a female donor in good health and CMV-seropositive.

The V and J genes are TRBV7-2 and TRBJ1-4; tentative D call: TRBD1 (5 bases). Trimming removed 3 bases at V and 4 bases at J, with 9 bases between. The CDR3 length is 14 residues. The germline CDR1 and CDR2 sequences are SGHTA and FQGNSA. The chain's CDR3 is CASSFSGNNEKLFF. The CDR3 coding sequence is TGTGCCAGCAGCTTTTCAGGGAATAATGAAAAACTGTTTTTT.

The chain employs TRBV2 and TRBJ1-6; TRBD1 agrees at 7 bases. Germline V CDR1 and CDR2: SNHLY, FYNNEI. This CDR3 has 13 amino acids. V was pared by 7 bases and J by 8 bases, with 5 bases of the junction left unmatched. The CDR3: CASKGAGDSPLHF. The CDR3 nucleotides read TGTGCCAGCAAGGGGGCAGGGGATTCACCCCTCCACTTT.

The chain has TRBV6-5 and TRBJ1-4; 8 bases match TRBD1. This CDR3 region has 15 residues. J gave up 8 bases and V 6 bases, and 11 bases lay outside the gene matches. Germline CDR1 reads MNHEY; CDR2 reads SVGAGI. The CDR3 sequence is CASSSRGQGREKLFF. CDR3 coding DNA: TGTGCCAGCAGCTCCCGAGGACAGGGTCGGGAAAAACTGTTTTTT.

J is TRBJ1-5 and V is TRBV19; perhaps TRBD1 as D (6 bases). Trimming took off 4 bases at V and 1 base at J, with 11 bases between the two ends. CDR3 length: 15 residues. CDR1 LNHDA and CDR2 SQIVND come from the germline V gene (reference sequence). Here the CDR3 DNA reads TGTGCCAGTAGTAGTAACACAGGGAGCAATCAGCCCCAGCATTTT. It yields the protein CASSSNTGSNQPQHF.

This sequence joins TRBV4-1 and TRBJ1-5; D possibly corresponds to TRBD1 (6 bases). Per the germline V gene, CDR1 is MGHRA and CDR2 is YSYEKL. CDR3 size: 13 residues. V lost 3 bases and J 11 bases, leaving 14 bases between the germline ends. Here the CDR3 reads CASSQSTGRSQHF. DNA of the CDR3: TGCGCCAGCAGCCAGTCCACAGGGCGATCCCAGCATTTT.

This clone was recorded only once. The chain links TRBV19 to TRBJ2-1; D remains unclear. This CDR3 has 13 residues. Trimming shortened V by 6 bases and J by 7 bases, and 13 bases separated the two germline ends. Germline-derived CDR1 and CDR2 are LNHDA and SQIVND (reference sequence). The CDR3 sequence is CASRNLGSNEQFF. In DNA, the CDR3 is TGTGCCAGTAGAAATCTAGGATCAAATGAGCAGTTCTTC.

A few counts support this clone. This chain joins TRBV11-2 and TRBJ1-3; tentative D call: TRBD1 (6 bases). The CDR3 is made up of 14 amino acids. Between the trimmed V and J ends, which lost 7 bases and 0 bases, there was a span of 10 bases. In germline, CDR1 is SGHAT, CDR2 FQNNGV. CDR3 region: CASKQGSSGNTIYF. DNA of the CDR3: TGTGCCAGCAAACAGGGCAGCTCTGGAAACACCATATATTTT. Together with reference TRBV11-2 and TRBJ1-3, the CDR3 gives the full variable domain: EAGVAQSPRYKIIEKRQSVAFWCNPISGHATLYWYQQILGQGPKLLIQFQNNGVVDDSQLPKDRFSAERLKGVDSTLKIQPAKLEDSAVYLCASKQGSSGNTIYFGEGSWLTVV.

This chain uses TRBV5-1 with TRBJ2-3; 12 nucleotides align to TRBD2. The V gene's germline CDR1 is SGHRS and CDR2 YFSETQ. Trimming took 0 bases from V and 1 from J; bases not matched to a gene: 3. The CDR3 has 17 residues. The CDR3 sequence: CASSLDLAGGGTDTQYF. In nucleotides, the CDR3 is TGCGCCAGCAGCTTGGATCTAGCGGGGGGGGGCACAGATACGCAGTATTTT.

A single count supports this clone. J is TRBJ2-5 and V is TRBV11-2; 12 nucleotides align to TRBD2. The CDR3 has 15 amino acids. J was trimmed by 7 bases and V by 3 bases; bases with no gene match: 6. CDR1 and CDR2 (germline): SGHAT, FQNNGV. CDR3 DNA sequence: TGTGCCAGCAGCTTCCTAGCGGGAGGGCCGACGACCCAGTACTTC. This sequence encodes CASSFLAGGPTTQYF.

The chain employs TRBV28 and TRBJ2-7; 9 bases are a match to TRBD2. Germline CDR1 reads MDHEN; CDR2 reads SYDVKM. The CDR3 has 13 amino acids. Trimming at V came to 8 bases and at J to 4 bases, leaving 6 bases not matched to a gene. The CDR3 nucleotides are TGTGCCAGCCTGCTAGCGGGAAGGTACGAGCAGTACTTC. Protein sequence: CASLLAGRYEQYF.

The J gene is TRBJ2-5, the V gene TRBV7-9, with TRBD2 as a possible D gene (5 bases). This CDR3 has 15 amino acids. Trimming took off 5 bases at V and 4 bases at J, with 17 bases between the two ends. In germline, CDR1 is SEHNR, CDR2 FQNEAQ (reference sequence). CDR3 coding DNA: TGTGCCAGCAGCCAAAAGGAAGAGGGAGTAGAGACCCAGTACTTC. It encodes CASSQKEEGVETQYF.

The chain carries TRBV2 and TRBJ2-1, with 8 nucleotides matching TRBD1. Germline V gives CDR1 SNHLY, CDR2 FYNNEI. The V gene end was trimmed by 6 bases and the J gene end by 1 base; junction bases not matched to a gene: 11. CDR3 length: 17 amino acids. In nucleotides, the CDR3 is TGTGCCAGCAGAGCCGCAACAGGGGGGAGTTCCTACAATGAGCAGTTCTTC. Encoded protein: CASRAATGGSSYNEQFF.

V and J are TRBV18 and TRBJ2-2, with 8 bases aligning to TRBD1. The CDR3 has 15 amino acids. V lost 2 bases, J lost 3 bases, and 2 bases stayed unmatched. Per the germline V gene, CDR1 is KGHSH and CDR2 is LQKENI. The CDR3: CASSPDRGDTGELFF. The CDR3 DNA sequence: TGTGCCAGCTCACCAGACAGGGGAGACACCGGGGAGCTGTTTTTT. Using reference TRBV18 and TRBJ2-2 for the parts outside the CDR3, the full variable domain is NAGVMQNPRHLVRRRGQEARLRCSPMKGHSHVYWYRQLPEEGLKFMVYLQKENIIDESGMPKERFSAEFPKEGPSILRIQQVVRGDSAAYFCASSPDRGDTGELFFGEGSRLTVL.

This clone is a singleton in its sample. The chain is built from TRBV5-1 and TRBJ2-1; no clear D. CDR3 length equals 13 residues. Trimming shortened V by 0 bases and J by 5 bases, and 6 bases separated the two germline ends. The germline V gene has CDR1 SGHRS and CDR2 YFSETQ. Here the CDR3 DNA reads TGCGCCAGCAGCTTGGCCCAGAACAATGAGCAGTTCTTC. Residues: CASSLAQNNEQFF.

The rearrangement links TRBV4-3 to TRBJ2-3; D unclear. The V end was cut by 0 bases, the J end by 6 bases, with 13 bases between. The CDR3 covers 15 residues. Germline V lookup: CDR1 LGHNA, CDR2 YSLEER. CDR3 in amino acids: CASSQEARPADTQYF. CDR3 sequence (DNA): TGCGCCAGCAGCCAAGAAGCTAGACCGGCTGATACGCAGTATTTT.

The J gene is TRBJ1-1, the V gene TRBV7-9, with 7 bases fitting TRBD1. Per germline, CDR1 SEHNR and CDR2 FQNEAQ (reference sequence). The CDR3 has 14 amino acids. V shed 7 bases, J shed 9 bases, and the junction held 14 bases outside the gene matches. In DNA, the CDR3 is TGTGCCAGCACCACGGAACGGGACAGAGGAAAAGCTTTCTTT. Protein product: CASTTERDRGKAFF.